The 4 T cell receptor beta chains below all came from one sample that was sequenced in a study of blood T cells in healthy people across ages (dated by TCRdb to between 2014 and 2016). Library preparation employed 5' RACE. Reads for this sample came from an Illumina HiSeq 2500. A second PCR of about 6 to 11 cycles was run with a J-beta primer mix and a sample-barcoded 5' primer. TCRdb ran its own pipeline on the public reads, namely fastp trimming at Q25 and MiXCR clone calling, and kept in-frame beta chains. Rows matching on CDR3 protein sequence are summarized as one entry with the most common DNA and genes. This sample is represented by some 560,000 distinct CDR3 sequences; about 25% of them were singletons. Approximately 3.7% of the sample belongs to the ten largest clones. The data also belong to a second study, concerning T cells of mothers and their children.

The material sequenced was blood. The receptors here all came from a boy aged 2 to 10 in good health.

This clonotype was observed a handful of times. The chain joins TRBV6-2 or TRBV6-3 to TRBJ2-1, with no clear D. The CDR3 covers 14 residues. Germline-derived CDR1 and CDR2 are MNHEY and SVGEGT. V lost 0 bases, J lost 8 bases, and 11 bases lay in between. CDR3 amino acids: CASSYSEELDEQFF. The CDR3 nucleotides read TGTGCCAGCAGTTACTCGGAAGAGTTGGATGAGCAGTTCTTC.

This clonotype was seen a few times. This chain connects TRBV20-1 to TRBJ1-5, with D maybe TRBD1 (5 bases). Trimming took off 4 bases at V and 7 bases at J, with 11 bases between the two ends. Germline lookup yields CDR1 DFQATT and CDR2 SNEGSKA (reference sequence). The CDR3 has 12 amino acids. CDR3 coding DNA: TGCAGTGCTAAGCAGGGTTTGCAGCCCCAGCATTTT. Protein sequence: CSAKQGLQPQHF.

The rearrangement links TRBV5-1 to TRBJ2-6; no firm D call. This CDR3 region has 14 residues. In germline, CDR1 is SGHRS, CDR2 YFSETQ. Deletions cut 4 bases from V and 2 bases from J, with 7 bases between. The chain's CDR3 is CASSAFAGANVLTF. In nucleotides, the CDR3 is TGCGCCAGCAGCGCATTTGCTGGGGCCAACGTCCTGACTTTC.

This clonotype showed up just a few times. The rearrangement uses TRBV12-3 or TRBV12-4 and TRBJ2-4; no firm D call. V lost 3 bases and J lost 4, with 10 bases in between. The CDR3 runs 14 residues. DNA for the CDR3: TGTGCCAGCAGTTTTTCGGCTACGAAAAACATTCAGTACTTC. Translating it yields CASSFSATKNIQYF.